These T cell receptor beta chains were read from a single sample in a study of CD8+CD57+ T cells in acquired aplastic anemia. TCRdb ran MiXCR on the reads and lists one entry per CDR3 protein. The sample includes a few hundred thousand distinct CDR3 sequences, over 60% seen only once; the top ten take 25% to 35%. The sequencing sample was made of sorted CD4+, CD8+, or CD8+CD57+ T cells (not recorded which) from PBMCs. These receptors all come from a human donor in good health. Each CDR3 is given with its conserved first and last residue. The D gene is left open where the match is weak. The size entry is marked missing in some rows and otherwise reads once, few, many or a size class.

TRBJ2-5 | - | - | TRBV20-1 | CSARDLTTTQYF | TGCAGTGCTAGAGATCTCACTACGACCCAGTACTTC
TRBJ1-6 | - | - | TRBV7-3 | CASRDSSNSPLHF | TGTGCCAGCAGGGACAGTTCGAATTCACCCCTCCACTTT
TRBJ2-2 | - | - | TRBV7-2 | CASNSRAGELFF | TGTGCCAGCAACTCCCGTGCCGGGGAGCTGTTTTTT
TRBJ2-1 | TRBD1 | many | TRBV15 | CATSRARERQGDYNEQFF | TGTGCCACCAGCAGAGCCCGGGAAAGACAGGGAGACTACAATGAGCAGTTCTTC
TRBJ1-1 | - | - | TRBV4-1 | CACSQGGTEAFF | TGCGCCTGCAGCCAAGGAGGGACTGAAGCTTTCTTT
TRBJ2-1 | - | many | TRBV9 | CASSVGQLYNEQFF | TGTGCCAGCAGCGTCGGGCAGCTCTACAATGAGCAGTTCTTC
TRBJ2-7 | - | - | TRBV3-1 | CASSQDQTVYEQYF | TGTGCCAGCAGCCAAGATCAAACAGTCTACGAGCAGTACTTC
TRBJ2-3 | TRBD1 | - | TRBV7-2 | CASSRQGASDTQYF | TGTGCCAGCAGCCGCCAGGGGGCGTCAGATACGCAGTATTTT
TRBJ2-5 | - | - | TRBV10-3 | CAISEVSRDGETQYF | TGTGCCATCAGTGAGGTATCCCGGGACGGAGAGACCCAGTACTTC
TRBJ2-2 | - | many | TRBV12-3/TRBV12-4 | CASSLGETRANTGELFF | TGTGCCAGCAGTTTAGGGGAGACACGCGCGAACACCGGGGAGCTGTTTTTT
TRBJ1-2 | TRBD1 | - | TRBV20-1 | CSARGDRVDGYTF | TGCAGTGCTAGAGGGGACAGGGTGGATGGCTACACCTTC
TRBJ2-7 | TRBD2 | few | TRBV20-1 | CSARDPAGGPSYEQYF | TGCAGTGCTAGAGATCCGGCGGGGGGGCCTTCCTACGAGCAGTACTTC
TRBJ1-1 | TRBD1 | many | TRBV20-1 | CSAHRGGTEAFF | TGCAGTGCCCACAGGGGAGGGACTGAAGCTTTCTTT
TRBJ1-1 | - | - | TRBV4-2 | CASSQEQGGSTEAFF | TGTGCCAGCAGCCAAGAACAGGGAGGTAGCACTGAAGCTTTCTTT
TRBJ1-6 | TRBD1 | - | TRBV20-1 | CSASGQGAYNSPLHF | TGCAGTGCTTCAGGACAGGGAGCGTATAATTCACCCCTCCACTTT
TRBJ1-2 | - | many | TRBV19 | CASSATGTYGYTF | TGTGCCAGTAGTGCTACAGGGACCTATGGCTACACCTTC
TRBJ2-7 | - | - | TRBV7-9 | CASSQSYRGGGRGEQYF | TGCGCCAGCAGCCAATCTTACCGCGGGGGCGGGAGAGGGGAGCAGTACTTC
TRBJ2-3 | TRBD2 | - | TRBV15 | CATSRDGGVGTDTQYF | TGTGCCACCAGCCGAGACGGGGGGGTAGGCACAGATACGCAGTATTTT
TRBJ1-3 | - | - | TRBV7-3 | CASSFNSGNTIYF | TGTGCCAGCAGCTTTAACTCTGGAAACACCATATATTTT
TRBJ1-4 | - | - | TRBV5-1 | CASSFSGGDEKLFF | TGCGCCAGCAGCTTCTCCGGGGGAGATGAAAAACTGTTTTTT
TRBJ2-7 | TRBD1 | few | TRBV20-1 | CSARDFRTGNTYEQYF | TGCAGTGCTAGAGATTTTCGGACAGGGAATACATACGAGCAGTACTTC
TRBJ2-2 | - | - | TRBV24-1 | CATSPSYTGELFF | TGTGCCACCAGTCCTTCTTACACCGGGGAGCTGTTTTTT
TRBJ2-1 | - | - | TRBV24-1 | CATSDFTGTNEQFF | TGTGCCACCAGTGATTTTACAGGGACGAATGAGCAGTTCTTC
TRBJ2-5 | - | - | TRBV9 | CASSLTSSNPGAQETQYF | TGTGCCAGCAGCTTAACCTCCAGCAACCCCGGAGCACAAGAGACCCAGTACTTC
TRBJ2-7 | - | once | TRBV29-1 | CSVLVEQYF | TGCAGCGTTCTTGTCGAGCAGTACTTC
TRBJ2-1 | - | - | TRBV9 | CASSVVALGEQFF | TGTGCCAGCAGCGTAGTAGCATTGGGTGAGCAGTTCTTC
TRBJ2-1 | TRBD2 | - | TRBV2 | CASTSGYLGGNEQFF | TGTGCCAGCACTAGCGGGTACTTAGGCGGCAATGAGCAGTTCTTC
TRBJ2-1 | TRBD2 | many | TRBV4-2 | CASSQETSGGYNEQFF | TGTGCCAGCAGCCAGGAGACTAGCGGGGGATACAATGAGCAGTTCTTC
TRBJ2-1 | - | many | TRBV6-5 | CASSYTGVNNEQFF | TGTGCCAGCAGTTACACGGGAGTAAACAATGAGCAGTTCTTC
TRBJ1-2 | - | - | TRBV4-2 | CASSQDWRGTSQGYTF | TGTGCCAGCAGCCAAGATTGGAGAGGGACAAGTCAGGGCTACACCTTC
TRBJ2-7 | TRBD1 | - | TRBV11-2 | CASSHRDRGNEQYF | TGTGCCAGCAGCCACCGGGACAGGGGAAATGAGCAGTACTTC
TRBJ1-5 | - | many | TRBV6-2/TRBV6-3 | CASSYLGYSNQPQHF | TGTGCCAGCAGTTACCTGGGATATAGCAATCAGCCCCAGCATTTT
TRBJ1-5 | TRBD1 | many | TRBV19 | CATRGTDYSNQPQHF | TGTGCCACGAGGGGGACAGATTATAGCAATCAGCCCCAGCATTTT
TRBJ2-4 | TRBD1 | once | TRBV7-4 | CASSLVKGAENIQYF | TGTGCCAGCAGCTTAGTGAAGGGGGCTGAGAACATTCAGTACTTC
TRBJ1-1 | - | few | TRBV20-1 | CSARRPGRTEAFF | TGCAGTGCTAGGCGTCCAGGAAGGACTGAAGCTTTCTTT
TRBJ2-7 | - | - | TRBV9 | CASSRSTRSYEQYF | TGTGCCAGCAGTCGCTCTACCCGCTCCTACGAGCAGTACTTC
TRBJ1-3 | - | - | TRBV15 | CATSRDYGSSGNTIYF | TGTGCCACCAGCAGAGATTACGGGAGCTCTGGAAACACCATATATTTT
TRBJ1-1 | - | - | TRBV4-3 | CASSQDGGRTNTEAFF | TGCGCCAGCAGCCAAGATGGGGGGCGGACGAACACTGAAGCTTTCTTT
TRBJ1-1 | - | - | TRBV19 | CASSTPWAEAFF | TGTGCCAGTAGTACCCCGTGGGCCGAAGCTTTCTTT
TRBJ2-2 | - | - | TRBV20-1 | CSARDLGSNTGELFF | TGCAGTGCTAGAGACCTGGGGAGTAACACCGGGGAGCTGTTTTTT
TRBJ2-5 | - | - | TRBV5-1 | CASSQTSTETQYF | TGCGCCAGCAGCCAGACTAGTACCGAGACCCAGTACTTC
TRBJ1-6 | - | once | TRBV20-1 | CSALPGGAYNSPLHF | TGCAGTGCTTTGCCCGGGGGAGCCTATAATTCACCCCTCCACTTT
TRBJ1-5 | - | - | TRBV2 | CASSAQTGFGQPQHF | TGTGCCAGCAGTGCTCAAACAGGGTTCGGTCAGCCCCAGCATTTT
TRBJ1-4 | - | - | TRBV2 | CASKPDEKLFF | TGTGCCAGCAAACCCGATGAAAAACTGTTTTTT
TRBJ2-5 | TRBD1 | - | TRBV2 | CASIRTGGETQYF | TGTGCCAGCATTCGGACAGGGGGGGAGACCCAGTACTTC
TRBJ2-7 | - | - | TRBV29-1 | CSVYRRSEQYF | TGCAGCGTTTACAGGAGAAGCGAGCAGTACTTC
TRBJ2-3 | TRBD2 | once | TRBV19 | CASSNFSGGLVGTQYF | TGTGCCAGTAGTAACTTCTCGGGGGGGCTCGTCGGTACGCAGTATTTT
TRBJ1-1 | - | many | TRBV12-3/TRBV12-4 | CASSLVLGAEAFF | TGTGCCAGCAGCCTTGTTTTGGGGGCTGAAGCTTTCTTT
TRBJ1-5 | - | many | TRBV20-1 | CSARVGTHASNQPQHF | TGCAGTGCTAGAGTAGGGACACACGCTAGCAATCAGCCCCAGCATTTT
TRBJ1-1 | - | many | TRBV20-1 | CSARERGRRETFF | TGCAGTGCTAGAGAACGAGGGAGGCGTGAGACTTTCTTT
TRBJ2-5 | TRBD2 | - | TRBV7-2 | CASSPSGTQETQYF | TGTGCCAGCAGCCCGAGCGGGACTCAAGAGACCCAGTACTTC
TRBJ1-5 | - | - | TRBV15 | CATSRDPTRQPQHF | TGTGCCACCAGCAGAGATCCCACTAGGCAGCCCCAGCATTTT
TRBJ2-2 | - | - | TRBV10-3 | CAISGTHNTGELFF | TGTGCCATCAGTGGTACACATAACACCGGGGAGCTGTTTTTT
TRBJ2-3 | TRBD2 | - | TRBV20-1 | CSARDRAGVLDTQYF | TGCAGTGCTAGAGATAGGGCGGGAGTGTTAGATACGCAGTATTTT
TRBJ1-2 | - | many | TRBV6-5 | CASSYSPRLQVYGYTF | TGTGCCAGCAGTTACTCCCCTCGGCTTCAGGTCTATGGCTACACCTTC
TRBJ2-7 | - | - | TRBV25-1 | CASSPFLVKQYF | TGTGCCAGCAGCCCTTTCCTCGTCAAGCAGTACTTC
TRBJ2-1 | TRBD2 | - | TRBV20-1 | CSVSGMSSYNEQFF | TGCAGTGTTAGCGGGATGAGCTCCTACAATGAGCAGTTCTTC
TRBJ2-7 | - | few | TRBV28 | CASSLSGAGYEQYF | TGTGCCAGCAGTTTATCAGGGGCGGGCTACGAGCAGTACTTC
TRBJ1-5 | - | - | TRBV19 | CASWARDYSNQPQHF | TGTGCCAGCTGGGCAAGGGACTATAGCAATCAGCCCCAGCATTTT